This T cell receptor (beta chain) was sequenced for a study of human T cells and chemical hapten exposure. Broader study findings: With patch test score, the counts of PT1 expanded TCRs showed a positive correlation. All donors were alopecia patients, so their immunity may differ from that of healthy people.

Documented time point: pre-sensitization, week 0. Treatment given: therapeutic diphenylcyclopropenone sensitization with weekly scalp DPC. Blood, whole and unfractionated, served as the source for total RNA extraction. This clonotype came up many times. Antigen: not known. The CDR3 covers 12 residues. V was shortened by 4 bases and J by 9 bases, with 7 bases between the two germline ends. Germline V gene sequence: CDR1 LGHDT, CDR2 YNNKEL (reference sequence). TCRdb analysed the RACE reads with MiXCR anew, one entry per CDR3 protein. The table has 350,000 to 450,000 distinct CDR3 sequences, approximately 5% seen once.

The clonotype comes from a woman aged 45 to 65 with alopecia areata. Some clones in this sample may be carry-over from other donors' samples. V gene TRBV3-1 combines with J gene TRBJ1-6; D uncertain. Source: whole blood, taken in connection with sensitization to the hapten diphenylcyclopropenone (DPC). CDR3 protein: CASSLPGSPLHF. The DNA for the CDR3 is TGTGCCAGCAGCCTCCCGGGTTCACCCCTCCACTTT.